The 9 T cell receptor beta chains below were found in one sample sequenced in a study of T cells after yellow fever vaccination. TCRdb used MiXCR to reprocess the 5' RACE reads, holding one entry per CDR3 protein. Altogether roughly 50,000 distinct CDR3 sequences are present, roughly 7.5% being singletons, with the ten largest covering 25% to 30%. The material sequenced was CD8+ T cells sorted from PBMCs, taken roughly 14 days after the first yellow fever vaccination. The receptors come from a young man who received the YFV17D yellow fever vaccine.

This clonotype was counted many times. The chain joins TRBV6-5 to TRBJ1-6; tentatively, D is TRBD1 (5 bases). Trimming took off 6 bases at V and 6 bases at J, with 15 bases between the two ends. Germline V gene sequence: CDR1 MNHEY, CDR2 SVGAGI. The CDR3 contains 15 residues. The DNA for the CDR3 is TGTGCCAGCAGGTCCGGGGAGGGGCCTAATTCACCCCTCCACTTT. Protein sequence: CASRSGEGPNSPLHF.

This clonotype was detected many times. The chain employs TRBV15 and TRBJ1-3; D is uncertain. Deletions cut 1 base from V and 4 bases from J, with 11 bases between. This CDR3 spans 15 amino acids. Germline CDR1 is LNHNV and CDR2 is YYDKDF (reference sequence). The CDR3 DNA reads TGTGCCACCAGCAGAGTTTTCGGGGAAGGAAACACCATATATTTT. Protein: CATSRVFGEGNTIYF.

This clonotype was seen ten or more times. This sequence joins TRBV7-2 and TRBJ1-1; tentatively, D is TRBD1 (5 bases). Germline CDR1 and CDR2: SGHTA and FQGNSA. This CDR3 is 14 amino acids long. V was cut by 1 base and J by 6 bases, with 12 bases left in between. CDR3 in amino acids: CASSLVLRGSEAFF. CDR3 in DNA: TGTGCCAGCAGCTTAGTATTGAGGGGTTCTGAAGCTTTCTTT.

This clonotype occurred a few times. V usage is TRBV13 and J usage is TRBJ2-5, with 12 bases lining up with TRBD1. Per the germline V gene, CDR1 is PRHDT and CDR2 is FYEKMQ (reference sequence). J was trimmed by 4 bases and V by 2 bases; bases with no gene match: 5. CDR3 length: 16 residues. CDR3 DNA sequence: TGTGCCAGCAGCTTAAGGGACAGGGGGCTCGGAGAGACCCAGTACTTC. Amino acid sequence: CASSLRDRGLGETQYF.

J is TRBJ2-5 and V is TRBV29-1; weak D call: TRBD1 (5 bases). Trimming shortened V by 0 bases and J by 4 bases, and 9 bases separated the two germline ends. The CDR3 runs 13 residues. CDR1 is SQVTM, CDR2 ANQGSEA, per germline. The CDR3 region has the DNA TGCAGCGTTGAAGAGGGCAGGGTAGAGACCCAGTACTTC. Translating gives CSVEEGRVETQYF.

This clonotype has a count of ten or more. The chain carries TRBV9 and TRBJ2-3; TRBD1 might be the D (5 bases). In germline, CDR1 is SGDLS, CDR2 YYNGEE. The CDR3 runs to 14 residues. Trimming removed 3 bases at V and 2 bases at J, with 10 bases between. The DNA of the CDR3 is TGTGCCAGCAGCGCCGACAGAAACACAGATACGCAGTATTTT. Translated: CASSADRNTDTQYF.

V usage is TRBV5-1 and J usage is TRBJ2-5; the match to TRBD2 covers 12 bases. Germline V gives CDR1 SGHRS, CDR2 YFSETQ. This CDR3 spans 18 amino acids. V dropped 3 bases and J dropped 7; count of bases not matched to a gene: 16. CDR3 coding DNA: TGCGCCAGCAGCTCGAACCGCATAGGACTAGCGGGGAGCGGGACCCAGTACTTC. Protein: CASSSNRIGLAGSGTQYF.

Concerning this clonotype itself: This may stem from a read error, because a much larger clone lies one nucleotide away. This rearrangement joins TRBV7-2 to TRBJ2-4; tentatively, D is TRBD1 or TRBD2 (7 bases each). Between the trimmed V and J ends, which lost 1 base and 9 bases, there was a span of 22 bases. Germline V gene sequence: CDR1 SGHTA, CDR2 FQGNSA. The CDR3 loop spans 17 amino acids. CDR3 sequence reads: CASSLVVRGGPGSIQYF. The CDR3, as DNA: TGTGCCAGCAGCTTAGTCGTCAGGGGGGGCCCCGGAAGCATTCAGTACTTC.

This clonotype occurred many times. The rearrangement uses TRBV27 and TRBJ2-5; no clear D gene. The germline V gene encodes CDR1 MNHEY and CDR2 SMNVEV (reference sequence). The CDR3 has 16 residues. Deletions cut 0 bases from V and 2 bases from J, with 13 bases between. This chain's CDR3 is CASSLSGAPPQETQYF. The CDR3 bases are TGTGCCAGCAGTTTATCCGGCGCGCCTCCGCAAGAGACCCAGTACTTC.